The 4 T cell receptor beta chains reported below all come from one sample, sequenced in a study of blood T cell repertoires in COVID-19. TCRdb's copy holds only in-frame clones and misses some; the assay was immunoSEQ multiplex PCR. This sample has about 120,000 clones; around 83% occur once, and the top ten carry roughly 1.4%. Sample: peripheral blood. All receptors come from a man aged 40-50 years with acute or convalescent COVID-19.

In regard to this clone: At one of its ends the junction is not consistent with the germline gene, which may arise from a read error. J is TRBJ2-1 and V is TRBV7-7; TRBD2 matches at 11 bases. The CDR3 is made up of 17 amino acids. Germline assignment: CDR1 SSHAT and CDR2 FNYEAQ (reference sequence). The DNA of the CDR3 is TGTGCTAGCAGGGATCTTTTTAGCGGGAGGGCCGACAATGAGCAGTTCTTC. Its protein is CASRDLFSGRADNEQFF.

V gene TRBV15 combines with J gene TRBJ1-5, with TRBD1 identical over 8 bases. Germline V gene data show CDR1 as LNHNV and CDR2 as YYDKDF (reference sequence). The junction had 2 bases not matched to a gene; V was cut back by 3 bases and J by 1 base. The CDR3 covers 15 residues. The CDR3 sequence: CATSRDRASNQPQHF. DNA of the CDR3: TGTGCCACCAGCAGGGACAGGGCAAGCAATCAGCCCCAGCATTTT.

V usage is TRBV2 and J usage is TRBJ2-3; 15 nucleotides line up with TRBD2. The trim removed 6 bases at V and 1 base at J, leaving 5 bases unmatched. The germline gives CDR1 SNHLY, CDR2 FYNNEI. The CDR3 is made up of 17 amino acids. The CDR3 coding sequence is TGTGCCAGCAGCCGCTGGACTAGCGGGAGGGGCACAGATACGCAGTATTTT. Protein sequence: CASSRWTSGRGTDTQYF.

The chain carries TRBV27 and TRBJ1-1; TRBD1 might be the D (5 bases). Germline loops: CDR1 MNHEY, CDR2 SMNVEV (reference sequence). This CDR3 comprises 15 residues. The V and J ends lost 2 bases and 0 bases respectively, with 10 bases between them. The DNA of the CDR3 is TGTGCCAGCAGTTTAGGGTGGGGCGTGAACACTGAAGCTTTCTTT. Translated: CASSLGWGVNTEAFF.